The rows below give T cell receptor beta chains drawn from one sample of a study of blood T cell repertoires in COVID-19. Assay used: immunoSEQ multiplex PCR; TCRdb lists only in-frame clones, some missing. The top ten clones hold nearly 20% of a sample with 220,000 or so clones, approximately 80% of them seen once. Sequences were obtained from peripheral blood. Receptors originate from a man younger than 45 with active or convalescent COVID-19. The conserved cysteine and the conserved F or W are not part of the CDR3 here.

J,V,CDR3
TRBJ2-5,TRBV13,ASSLMGRETQY
TRBJ2-1,TRBV3-1/TRBV3-2,ASSQGFRGQLF
TRBJ1-5,TRBV27,ASSLIGTAYSNQPQH
TRBJ2-1,TRBV6-2/TRBV6-3,ASSYRAQGGEQF
TRBJ2-3,TRBV12-3/TRBV12-4,ATGLFVGDTQY
TRBJ1-5,TRBV5-5,ASSLLGGDAAQH
TRBJ1-1,TRBV9,ASSPRGSMNTEAF
TRBJ1-2,TRBV7-2,ASSSGQGSGYT
TRBJ1-5,TRBV30,AWNGGQGNQPQH
TRBJ1-2,TRBV6-5,ASRDSASNYGYT
TRBJ1-1,TRBV9,ASTPRGGANTEAF
TRBJ2-3,TRBV27,ASSLGQGTDTQY
TRBJ1-5,TRBV7-2,ASSSAGRNQPQH
TRBJ2-5,TRBV24-1,ATSDPGLAGEETQY
TRBJ1-4,TRBV18,ASSPEIANEKLF
TRBJ2-3,TRBV21-1,ASRDRDVADTQY
TRBJ2-3,TRBV9,ASSVSDRGRDTQY
TRBJ1-2,TRBV2,ASSEDQGGYT
TRBJ1-2,TRBV6-5,ASSNTGRDGYT
TRBJ1-2,TRBV27,ASSSIRGQANYGYT
TRBJ1-2,TRBV6-1,ASSPTPGDPYGYT
TRBJ1-2,TRBV5-1,ASSPAGLFSGNYGYT
TRBJ2-7,TRBV6-5,ASTQGQEYEQY
TRBJ2-1,TRBV28,ASSSVWRGKSSYNEQF
TRBJ2-5,TRBV27,ASSPQGGETQY
TRBJ2-1,TRBV13,ASSHPGQGAYEQF
TRBJ1-1,TRBV5-8,ASSLGQGNEAF
TRBJ2-1,TRBV2,ASSDFGSTGNEQF
TRBJ2-1,TRBV19,ASSIRNEQF
TRBJ1-2,TRBV19,ASSIPGYGYT
TRBJ2-5,TRBV7-2,ASSFSGGAETQY
TRBJ1-3,TRBV11-2,ASSRPLGGSGNTIY
TRBJ2-5,TRBV24-1,ATSDPRTGGQETQY
TRBJ2-7,TRBV30,AWSVGVGYEQY
TRBJ2-2,TRBV5-4,ASSQGLAGAAGELF
TRBJ1-5,TRBV10-3,AISEGGGNQPQH
TRBJ1-4,TRBV7-6,ASSLESPNFPTNEKLF
TRBJ1-2,TRBV7-9,ASIPGSANYGYT
TRBJ1-3,TRBV23-1,ASSHPGTGLFGLSGNTIY
TRBJ2-1,TRBV9,ASSVRGALNEQF
TRBJ1-1,TRBV3-1/TRBV3-2,ASIGTGNTEAF
TRBJ1-5,TRBV19,ASSIELGPRPQH
TRBJ2-5,TRBV11-2,ASSLAGGMVARETQY
TRBJ2-1,TRBV25-1,ASSEPGTGAHNEQF
TRBJ2-1,TRBV19,ASSIEGSSYNEQF
TRBJ1-2,TRBV2,ASLTGQIYGYT
TRBJ2-3,TRBV20-1,SVSPTDTQY
TRBJ2-7,TRBV28,ASSLLPGQGGEQY
TRBJ2-1,TRBV29-1,SVESSGRVGEQF
TRBJ1-2,TRBV5-1,ASSLPGAGGYGYT
TRBJ1-2,TRBV29-1,SVERGARGYT
TRBJ2-5,TRBV4-3,ASSQRTSSGVGETQY
TRBJ1-2,TRBV7-2,ASSLYREAGGYT